A selection of T cell receptor beta chains follows, all from one sample in a study of shared T cell receptors in the human thymus. Assay used: immunoSEQ multiplex PCR; TCRdb lists only in-frame clones, some missing. The table shows hundreds of thousands of clones, with about 80% occurring only once. A further study also used this sample, focusing on human thymus T cells.

Specimen: thymocytes. These receptors all come from a boy in the first two years of life with a congenital heart defect. The CDR3 runs from the conserved cysteine through the conserved F or W. Each record gives: CDR3 length, D gene, J gene, V gene, clone size, CDR3 protein, CDR3 DNA. D genes are given only for firm matches. For some rows the clone size is stated as once, few or many, or as a class when expanded; others skip it.

>17|TRBD2|TRBJ2-5|TRBV4-3|once
CASSQGGGGPYQETQYF
TGCGCCAGCAGCCAGGGCGGGGGAGGTCCGTACCAAGAGACCCAGTACTTC
>14|.|TRBJ2-5|TRBV7-2|.
CASSPHIAEETQYF
TGTGCCAGCAGCCCCCACATAGCAGAAGAGACCCAGTACTTC
>17|.|TRBJ2-5|TRBV7-9|.
CASSLAAPDPTGETQYF
TGTGCCAGCAGCTTAGCCGCCCCTGACCCAACAGGGGAGACCCAGTACTTC
>12|.|TRBJ2-1|TRBV10-3|.
CAIRDWNNEQFF
TGTGCCATCCGGGACTGGAACAATGAGCAGTTCTTC
>16|.|TRBJ2-5|TRBV11-3|.
CASSSRAAAAQETQYF
TGTGCCAGCAGTTCCAGAGCAGCGGCAGCCCAAGAGACCCAGTACTTC
>17|.|TRBJ2-7|TRBV21-1|few
CASSKLAETGGYYEQYF
TGTGCCAGCAGCAAATTGGCGGAAACAGGGGGATACTACGAGCAGTACTTC
>13|.|TRBJ1-1|TRBV6-1|.
CASSRRVNTEAFF
TGTGCCAGCAGTCGCAGGGTGAACACTGAAGCTTTCTTT
>15|.|TRBJ2-3|TRBV14|.
CASSQERARADTQYF
TGTGCCAGCAGCCAAGAACGAGCGAGGGCAGATACGCAGTATTTT
>13|.|TRBJ2-7|TRBV4-3|.
CASSQDNSYEQYF
TGCGCCAGCAGCCAAGATAACAGCTACGAGCAGTACTTC
>17|TRBD2|TRBJ2-7|TRBV19|.
CASSTPPIAGGPYEQYF
TGTGCCAGTAGTACGCCCCCCATAGCGGGAGGGCCCTACGAGCAGTACTTC
>13|TRBD1|TRBJ1-4|TRBV5-4|.
CAGSDRSNEKLFF
TGTGCCGGATCGGACAGGAGTAATGAAAAACTGTTTTTT